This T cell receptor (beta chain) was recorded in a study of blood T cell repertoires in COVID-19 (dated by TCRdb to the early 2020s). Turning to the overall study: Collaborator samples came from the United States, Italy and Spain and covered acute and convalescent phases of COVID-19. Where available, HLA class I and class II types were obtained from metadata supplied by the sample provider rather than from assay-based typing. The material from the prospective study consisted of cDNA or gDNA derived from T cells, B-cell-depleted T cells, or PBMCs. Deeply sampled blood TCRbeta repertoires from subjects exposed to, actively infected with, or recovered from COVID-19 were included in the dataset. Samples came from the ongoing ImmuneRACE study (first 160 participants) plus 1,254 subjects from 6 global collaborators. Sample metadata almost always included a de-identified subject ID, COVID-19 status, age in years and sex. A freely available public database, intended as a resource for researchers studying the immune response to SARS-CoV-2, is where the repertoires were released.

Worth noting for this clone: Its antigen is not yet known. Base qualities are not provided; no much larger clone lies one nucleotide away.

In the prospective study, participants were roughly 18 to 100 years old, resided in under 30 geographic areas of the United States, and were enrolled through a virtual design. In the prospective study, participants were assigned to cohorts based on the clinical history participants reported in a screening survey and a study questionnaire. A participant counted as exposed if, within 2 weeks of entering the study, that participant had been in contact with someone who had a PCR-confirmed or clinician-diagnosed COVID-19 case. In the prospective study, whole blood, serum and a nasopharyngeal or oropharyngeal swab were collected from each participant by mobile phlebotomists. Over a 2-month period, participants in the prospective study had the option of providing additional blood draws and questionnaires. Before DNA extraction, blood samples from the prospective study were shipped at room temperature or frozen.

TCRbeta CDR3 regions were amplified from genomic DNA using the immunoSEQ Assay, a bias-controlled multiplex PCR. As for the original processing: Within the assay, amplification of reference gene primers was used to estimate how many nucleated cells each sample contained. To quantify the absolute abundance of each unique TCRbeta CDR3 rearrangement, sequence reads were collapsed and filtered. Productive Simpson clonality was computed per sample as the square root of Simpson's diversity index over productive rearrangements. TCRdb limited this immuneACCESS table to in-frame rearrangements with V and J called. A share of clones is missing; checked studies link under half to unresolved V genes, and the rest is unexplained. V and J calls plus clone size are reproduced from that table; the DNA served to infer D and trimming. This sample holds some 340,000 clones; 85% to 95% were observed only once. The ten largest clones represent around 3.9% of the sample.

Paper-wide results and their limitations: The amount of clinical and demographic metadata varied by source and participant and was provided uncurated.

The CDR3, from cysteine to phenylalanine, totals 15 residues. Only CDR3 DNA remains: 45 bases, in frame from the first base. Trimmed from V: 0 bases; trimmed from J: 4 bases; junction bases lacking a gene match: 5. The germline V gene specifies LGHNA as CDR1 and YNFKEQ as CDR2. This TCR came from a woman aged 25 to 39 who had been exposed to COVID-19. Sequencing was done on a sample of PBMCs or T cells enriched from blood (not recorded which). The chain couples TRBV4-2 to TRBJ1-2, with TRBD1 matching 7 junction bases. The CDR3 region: CASSQDLTGSYGYTF. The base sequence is TGTGCCAGCAGCCAAGATTTGACAGGGTCCTATGGCTACACCTTC.